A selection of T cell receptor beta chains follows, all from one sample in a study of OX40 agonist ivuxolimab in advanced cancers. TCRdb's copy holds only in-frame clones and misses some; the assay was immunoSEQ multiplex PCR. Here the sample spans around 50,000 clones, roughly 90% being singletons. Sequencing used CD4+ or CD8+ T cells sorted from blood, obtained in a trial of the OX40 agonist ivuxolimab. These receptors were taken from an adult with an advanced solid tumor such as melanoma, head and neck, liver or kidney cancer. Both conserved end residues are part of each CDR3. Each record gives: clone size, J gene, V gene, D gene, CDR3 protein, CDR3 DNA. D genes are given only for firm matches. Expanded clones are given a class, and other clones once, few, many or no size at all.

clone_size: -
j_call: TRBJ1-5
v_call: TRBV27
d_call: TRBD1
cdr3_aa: CASSPLTGGYQPQHF
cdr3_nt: TGTGCCAGCAGTCCCCTGACAGGGGGGTATCAGCCCCAGCATTTT

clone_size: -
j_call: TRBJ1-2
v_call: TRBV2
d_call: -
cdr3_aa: CASSEAPGYGYTF
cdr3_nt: TGTGCCAGCAGTGAGGCCCCCGGCTATGGCTACACCTTC

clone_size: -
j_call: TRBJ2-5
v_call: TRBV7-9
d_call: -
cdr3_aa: CASSLGPGPETQYF
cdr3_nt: TGTGCCAGCAGCTTAGGTCCGGGGCCGGAGACCCAGTACTTC

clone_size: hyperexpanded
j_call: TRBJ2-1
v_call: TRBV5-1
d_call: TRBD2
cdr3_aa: CASSASSLAGGRNEQFF
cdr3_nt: TGCGCCAGCAGCGCTTCCTCACTAGCGGGGGGAAGGAATGAGCAGTTCTTC

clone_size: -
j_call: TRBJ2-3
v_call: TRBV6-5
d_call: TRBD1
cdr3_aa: CASSPGTGGNTQYF
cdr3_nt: TGTGCCAGCAGCCCCGGGACAGGGGGTAATACGCAGTATTTT

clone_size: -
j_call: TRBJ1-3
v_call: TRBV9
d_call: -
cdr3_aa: CASSPPIGASSGNTIYF
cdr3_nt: TGTGCCAGCAGCCCCCCAATCGGCGCGAGCTCTGGAAACACCATATATTTT

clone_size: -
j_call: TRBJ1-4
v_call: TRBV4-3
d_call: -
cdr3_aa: CASSQEEGATKKLFF
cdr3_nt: TGCGCCAGCAGCCAAGAGGAGGGCGCCACCAAAAAACTGTTTTTT

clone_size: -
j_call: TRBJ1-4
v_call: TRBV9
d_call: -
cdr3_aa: CASSGGEGEKLFF
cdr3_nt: TGTGCCAGCAGCGGTGGGGAGGGTGAAAAACTGTTTTTT

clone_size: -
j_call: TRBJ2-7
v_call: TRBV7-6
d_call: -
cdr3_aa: CASSLTPGHYEQYF
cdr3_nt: TGTGCCAGCAGCTTAACCCCGGGACACTACGAGCAGTACTTC

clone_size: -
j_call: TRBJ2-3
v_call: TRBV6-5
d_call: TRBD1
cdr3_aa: CASGTGGDTQYF
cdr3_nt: TGTGCCAGCGGTACAGGGGGAGATACGCAGTATTTT

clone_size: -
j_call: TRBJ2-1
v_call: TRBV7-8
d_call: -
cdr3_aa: CASSLSGFYNEQFF
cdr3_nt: TGTGCCAGCAGCTTATCTGGGTTCTACAATGAGCAGTTCTTC

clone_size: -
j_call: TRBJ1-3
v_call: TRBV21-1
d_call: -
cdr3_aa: CASSKADLRKRNTIYF
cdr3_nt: TGTGCCAGCAGCAAAGCGGATTTAAGGAAGCGAAACACCATATATTTT

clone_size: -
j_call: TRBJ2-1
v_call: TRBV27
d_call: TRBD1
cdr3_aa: CASSPQGAGNEQFF
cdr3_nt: TGTGCCAGCAGCCCTCAGGGGGCGGGCAATGAGCAGTTCTTC

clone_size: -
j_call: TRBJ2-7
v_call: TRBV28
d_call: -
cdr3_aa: CASSFSPEQYF
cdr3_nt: TGTGCCAGCAGTTTCTCCCCGGAGCAGTACTTC

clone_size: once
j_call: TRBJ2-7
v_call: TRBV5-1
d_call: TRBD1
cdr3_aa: CASSYDREGYEQYF
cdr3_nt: TGCGCCAGCAGCTATGACAGGGAAGGATACGAGCAGTACTTC

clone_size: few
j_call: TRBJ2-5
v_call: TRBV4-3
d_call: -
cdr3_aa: CASSQDLQGTSQETQYF
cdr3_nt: TGCGCCAGCAGCCAAGATCTACAGGGCACAAGCCAAGAGACCCAGTACTTC

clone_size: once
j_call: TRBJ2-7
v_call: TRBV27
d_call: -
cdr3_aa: CASSSPYEQYF
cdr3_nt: TGTGCCAGCAGTTCCCCCTACGAGCAGTACTTC

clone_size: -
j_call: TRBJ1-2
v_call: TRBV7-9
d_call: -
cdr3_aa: CASSLDQANYGYTF
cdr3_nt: TGTGCCAGCAGCTTGGATCAAGCTAACTATGGCTACACCTTC

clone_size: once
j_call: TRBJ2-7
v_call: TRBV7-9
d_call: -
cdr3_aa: CASAISGGSDYEQYF
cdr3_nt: TGTGCCAGCGCTATCTCGGGCGGGTCAGACTACGAGCAGTACTTC

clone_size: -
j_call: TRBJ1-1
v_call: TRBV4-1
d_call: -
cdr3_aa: CASSHYQGSNTEAFF
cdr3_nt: TGCGCCAGCAGCCATTATCAGGGGAGCAACACTGAAGCTTTCTTT

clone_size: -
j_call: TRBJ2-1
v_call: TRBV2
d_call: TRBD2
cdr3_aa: CASSEASIAGATYNEQFF
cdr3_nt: TGTGCCAGCAGTGAAGCGTCCATAGCGGGGGCCACCTACAATGAGCAGTTCTTC

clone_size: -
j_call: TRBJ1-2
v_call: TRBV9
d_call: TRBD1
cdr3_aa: CASSLLGQGDYGYTF
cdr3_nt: TGTGCCAGCAGCTTATTGGGACAGGGAGACTATGGCTACACCTTC

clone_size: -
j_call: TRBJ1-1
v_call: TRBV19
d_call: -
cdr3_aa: CASAGATEAFF
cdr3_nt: TGTGCCAGTGCAGGGGCGACTGAAGCTTTCTTT

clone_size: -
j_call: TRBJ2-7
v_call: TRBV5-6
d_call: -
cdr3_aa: CASSLFRQGGFSSYEQYF
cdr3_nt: TGTGCCAGCAGCTTATTCCGGCAGGGGGGCTTCAGCTCCTACGAGCAGTACTTC

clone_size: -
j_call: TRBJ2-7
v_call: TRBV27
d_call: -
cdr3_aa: CASCPPGQYYEQYF
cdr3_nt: TGTGCCAGTTGCCCCCCGGGACAATACTACGAGCAGTACTTC

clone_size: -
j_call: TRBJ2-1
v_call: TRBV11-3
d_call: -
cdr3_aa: CASSTYAGAANEQFF
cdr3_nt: TGTGCCAGCAGCACATACGCCGGGGCAGCAAATGAGCAGTTCTTC

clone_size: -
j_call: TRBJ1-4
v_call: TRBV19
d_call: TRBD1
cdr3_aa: CASSRTGTEKLFF
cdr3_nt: TGTGCCAGTAGTAGGACAGGGACTGAAAAACTGTTTTTT

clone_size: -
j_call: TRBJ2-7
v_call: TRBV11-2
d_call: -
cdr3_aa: CASSLAQSSYEQYF
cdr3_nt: TGTGCCAGCAGCTTAGCACAGAGCTCCTACGAGCAGTACTTC

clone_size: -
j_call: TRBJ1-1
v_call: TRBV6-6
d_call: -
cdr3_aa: CASSYLGQAMEAFF
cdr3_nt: TGTGCCAGCAGTTACCTCGGGCAGGCCATGGAAGCTTTCTTT

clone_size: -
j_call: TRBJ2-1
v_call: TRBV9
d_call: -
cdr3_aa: CASSDSVVGGLSYNEQFF
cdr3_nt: TGTGCCAGCAGCGACTCAGTAGTCGGGGGTTTATCCTACAATGAGCAGTTCTTC

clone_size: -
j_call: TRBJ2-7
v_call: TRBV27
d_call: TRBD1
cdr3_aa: CASSFGTAYEQYF
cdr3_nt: TGTGCCAGCAGTTTTGGGACAGCGTACGAGCAGTACTTC

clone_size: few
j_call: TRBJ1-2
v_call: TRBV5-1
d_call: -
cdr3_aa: CASKAYYGYTF
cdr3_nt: TGCGCCAGCAAGGCTTACTATGGCTACACCTTC

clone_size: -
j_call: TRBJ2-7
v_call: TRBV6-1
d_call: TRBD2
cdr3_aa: CASREETSGGAKEQYF
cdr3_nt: TGTGCCAGCAGGGAAGAGACTAGCGGGGGGGCGAAAGAGCAGTACTTC

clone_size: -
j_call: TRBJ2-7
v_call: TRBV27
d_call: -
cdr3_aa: CASSLASQGFYEQYF
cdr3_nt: TGTGCCAGCAGTTTAGCTTCTCAGGGCTTTTACGAGCAGTACTTC

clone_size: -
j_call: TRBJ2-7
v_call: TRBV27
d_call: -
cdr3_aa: CASSLPGYEQYF
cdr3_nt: TGTGCCAGCAGTTTACCAGGGTACGAGCAGTACTTC

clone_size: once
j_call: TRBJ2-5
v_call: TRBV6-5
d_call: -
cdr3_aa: CASSYSRGWQETQYF
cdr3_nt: TGTGCCAGCAGTTATAGCAGGGGATGGCAAGAGACCCAGTACTTC

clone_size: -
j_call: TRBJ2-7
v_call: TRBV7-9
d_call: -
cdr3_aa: CASSSPFLSYEQYF
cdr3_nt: TGTGCCAGCAGCTCCCCCTTCCTCTCCTACGAGCAGTACTTC

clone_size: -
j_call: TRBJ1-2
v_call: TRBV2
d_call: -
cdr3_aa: CASSDGLEYGYTF
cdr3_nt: TGTGCCAGCAGTGATGGGCTTGAATATGGCTACACCTTC

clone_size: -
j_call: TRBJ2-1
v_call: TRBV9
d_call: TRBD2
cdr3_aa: CASSSGGASNEQFF
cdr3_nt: TGTGCCAGCAGTAGCGGGGGGGCCTCCAATGAGCAGTTCTTC

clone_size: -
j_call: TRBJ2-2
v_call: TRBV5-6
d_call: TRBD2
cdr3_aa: CASSELAGEDTGELFF
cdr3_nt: TGTGCCAGCAGCGAACTAGCGGGGGAAGACACCGGGGAGCTGTTTTTT

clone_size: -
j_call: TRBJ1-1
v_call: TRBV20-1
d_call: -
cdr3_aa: CSAVDGGNTFF
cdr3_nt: TGCAGTGCTGTGGACGGGGGTAATACTTTCTTT

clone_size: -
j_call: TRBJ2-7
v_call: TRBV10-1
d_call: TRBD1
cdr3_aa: CASRDSKGTGRSYEQYF
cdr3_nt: TGCGCCAGCAGGGACTCAAAAGGGACAGGGAGGTCCTACGAGCAGTACTTC

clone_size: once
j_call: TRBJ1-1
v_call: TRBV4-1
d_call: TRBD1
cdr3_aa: CASSQLGTAWGTEAFF
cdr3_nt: TGCGCCAGCAGCCAACTCGGGACAGCCTGGGGCACTGAAGCTTTCTTT

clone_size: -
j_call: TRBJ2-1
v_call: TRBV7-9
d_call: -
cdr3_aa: CASILGPRNEQFF
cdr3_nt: TGTGCCAGCATCCTCGGCCCGAGGAATGAGCAGTTCTTC

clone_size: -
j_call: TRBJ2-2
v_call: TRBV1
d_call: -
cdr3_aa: CTSSQDPLGLSVNRGAVF
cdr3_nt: TGCACCAGCAGCCAAGACCCCTTGGGTCTGTCGGTGAACCGGGGAGCTGTTTTT

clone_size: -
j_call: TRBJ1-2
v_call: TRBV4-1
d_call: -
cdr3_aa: CASSQESFSGVAGPNGYTF
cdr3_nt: TGCGCCAGCAGCCAAGAATCGTTCAGTGGGGTGGCAGGCCCGAATGGCTACACCTTC

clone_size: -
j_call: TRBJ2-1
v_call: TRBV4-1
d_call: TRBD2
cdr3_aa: CASSQDPGGDEQFF
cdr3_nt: TGCGCCAGCAGCCAAGATCCTGGGGGGGATGAGCAGTTCTTC

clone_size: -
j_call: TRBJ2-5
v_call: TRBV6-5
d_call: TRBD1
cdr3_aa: CASSYSWTGEETQYF
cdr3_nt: TGTGCCAGCAGCTACTCTTGGACAGGGGAGGAGACCCAGTACTTC

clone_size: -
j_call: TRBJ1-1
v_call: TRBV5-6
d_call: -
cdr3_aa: CASSLGAEAFF
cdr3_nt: TGTGCCAGCAGCTTGGGAGCTGAAGCTTTCTTT

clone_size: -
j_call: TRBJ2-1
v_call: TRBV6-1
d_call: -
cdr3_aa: CASSGAGFHFNEQFF
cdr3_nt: TGTGCCAGCAGTGGGGCAGGATTTCACTTCAATGAGCAGTTCTTC

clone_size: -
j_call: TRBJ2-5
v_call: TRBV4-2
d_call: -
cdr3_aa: CASSYFRGATQYF
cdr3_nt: TGTGCCAGCAGCTACTTTCGAGGGGCGACCCAGTACTTC

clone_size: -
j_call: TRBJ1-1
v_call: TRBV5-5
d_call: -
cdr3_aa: CASSLIGGNTEAFF
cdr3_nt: TGTGCCAGCAGCTTAATCGGAGGGAACACTGAAGCTTTCTTT